One and the same sample provided the 23 T cell receptor beta chains below, sequenced in a study of blood T cell repertoires in COVID-19. Sequencing was performed with immunoSEQ multiplex PCR; in TCRdb, only in-frame clones are kept and a portion is missing. The table records about 120,000 clones, 70% to 80% of them present only once. Sequenced sample: peripheral blood. The receptors here all came from a man in his 70s with acute or convalescent COVID-19.

This chain links TRBV5-4 with TRBJ1-6; 7 bases align to TRBD1. This CDR3 region has 14 residues. V trimming: 5 bases; J trimming: 5 bases; junction bases outside the gene matches: 4. CDR1 and CDR2 (germline): SGHNT, YYREEE (reference sequence). The CDR3 spells CASSEQGNNSPLHF. The CDR3 DNA is TGTGCCAGCAGTGAACAGGGGAATAATTCACCCCTCCACTTT.

The chain joins TRBV2 to TRBJ1-4; 9 bases line up with TRBD1. With 5 bases clipped from V and 8 bases from J, the junction kept 9 bases outside the gene matches. This CDR3 is built from 15 residues. CDR1 is SNHLY, CDR2 FYNNEI, per germline. The CDR3 is CASSLEQGAREKLFF. CDR3 bases: TGTGCCAGCAGTCTAGAACAGGGGGCGCGAGAAAAACTGTTTTTT. Together with reference TRBV2 and TRBJ1-4, the CDR3 gives the full variable domain: EPEVTQTPSHQVTQMGQEVILRCVPISNHLYFYWYRQILGQKVEFLVSFYNNEISEKSEIFDDQFSVERPDGSNFTLKIRSTKLEDSAMYFCASSLEQGAREKLFFGSGTQLSVL.

This chain joins TRBV18 and TRBJ1-6; 8 bases map to TRBD1. Per the germline V gene, CDR1 is KGHSH and CDR2 is LQKENI. The CDR3 totals 14 residues. The junction had 6 bases not matched to a gene; V was cut back by 3 bases and J by 11 bases. In DNA form, the CDR3 reads TGTGCCAGCTCACCCCAGGACAGGGAGGCACCCCTCCACTTT. This encodes CASSPQDREAPLHF.

The chain couples TRBV6-4 to TRBJ2-3; D gene unclear. The germline CDR1 and CDR2 sequences are MRHNA and SNTAGT. V was trimmed by 2 bases and J by 3 bases, leaving 6 bases between them. The CDR3 extends over 13 amino acids. The CDR3 spells CASSDRRTDTQYF. The CDR3 region has the DNA TGTGCCAGCAGTGACCGGAGAACAGATACGCAGTATTTT.

The chain recombines TRBV6-5 with TRBJ2-1; D is uncertain. The CDR3 runs to 15 residues. The V gene's germline CDR1 is MNHEY and CDR2 SVGAGI. Trimming cost V 6 bases and J 7 bases, with 19 bases left between them. The CDR3 sequence is CASSSTATPGNEQFF. The CDR3 bases are TGTGCCAGCAGCTCAACAGCCACCCCTGGGAATGAGCAGTTCTTC.

This clone appeared a few times. The chain combines TRBV5-1 with TRBJ2-5; D is possibly TRBD1 (5 bases). The CDR3 runs 16 residues. Germline V CDR1 and CDR2: SGHRS, YFSETQ. V lost 2 bases, J lost 5 bases, and 19 bases lay in between. This CDR3 reads CASSFSTDNTGETQYF. CDR3 sequence (DNA): TGCGCCAGCAGCTTCTCGACAGATAACACCGGGGAGACCCAGTACTTC.

This sequence joins TRBV9 and TRBJ1-6; 10 bases fit TRBD1. CDR3 size: 15 residues. Per the germline V gene, CDR1 is SGDLS and CDR2 is YYNGEE. The trim removed 3 bases at V and 7 bases at J, leaving 4 bases unmatched. DNA for the CDR3: TGTGCCAGCAGCGCCGGACAGGGGGGGAATTCACCCCTCCACTTT. Translated, it gives CASSAGQGGNSPLHF.

This clone is medium-sized (0.01 to 0.1%) by share. The chain carries TRBV27 and TRBJ2-7; 8 bases fit TRBD2. The V and J ends lost 1 base and 3 bases, in that order; junction bases with no gene match: 5. This CDR3 region has 15 residues. CDR1 MNHEY and CDR2 SMNVEV come from the germline V gene (reference sequence). Here the CDR3 reads CASSLFRGGHYEQYF. The CDR3 nucleotides read TGTGCCAGCAGTTTATTCCGGGGGGGGCACTACGAGCAGTACTTC.

The CDR3 spells CATSGGLRGDTGELFF. In DNA form, the CDR3 reads TGTGCCACCTCCGGGGGGTTGAGGGGCGACACCGGGGAGCTGTTTTTT. The chain has TRBV24-1 and TRBJ2-2; 7 nucleotides align to TRBD2. Germline values: CDR1 KGHDR, CDR2 SFDVKD. V dropped 9 bases and J dropped 3; count of bases not matched to a gene: 12. This CDR3 has 16 residues.

The rearrangement links TRBV6-2 or TRBV6-3 to TRBJ1-5; no firm D call. CDR3 length: 15 amino acids. Deletions cut 3 bases from V and 0 bases from J, with 9 bases between. Germline CDR1 MNHEY, CDR2 SVGEGT. For the CDR3, the DNA is TGTGCCAGCAGTTATGGGCATCATAGCAATCAGCCCCAGCATTTT. It codes for CASSYGHHSNQPQHF.

The chain uses TRBV2 and TRBJ1-2, with unresolved D. Germline V gene lookup returns CDR1 SNHLY and CDR2 FYNNEI. V was pared by 6 bases and J by 6 bases, with 20 bases between. The CDR3 extends over 15 amino acids. CDR3 amino acids: CASSPVARGPNGYTF. CDR3 DNA: TGTGCCAGCAGCCCCGTAGCCCGCGGTCCAAATGGCTACACCTTC.

The chain joins TRBV7-2 to TRBJ2-1, with 9 bases aligning to TRBD2. Trimming removed 1 base from V and 7 bases from J; junction bases left unmatched: 5. Per the germline V gene, CDR1 is SGHTA and CDR2 is FQGNSA. The CDR3 runs to 15 residues. DNA of the CDR3: TGTGCCAGCAGCTTAGGCGGCGGGAGGGGGAATGAGCAGTTCTTC. Residues: CASSLGGGRGNEQFF.

This sequence joins TRBV30 and TRBJ1-6; D unclear. CDR3 length equals 12 residues. The germline CDR1 and CDR2 sequences are GTSNPN and SVGIG (reference sequence). Trimming shortened V by 2 bases and J by 5 bases, and 4 bases separated the two germline ends. CDR3 sequence reads: CAWSNNNSPLHF. CDR3 DNA: TGTGCCTGGAGTAATAATAATTCACCCCTCCACTTT.

Details on this clone: Other nucleotide sequences in the sample specify the same CDR3. This sequence joins TRBV28 and TRBJ1-5; D call uncertain. Germline CDR1 reads MDHEN; CDR2 reads SYDVKM. Trimming shortened V by 5 bases and J by 7 bases, and 9 bases separated the two germline ends. The CDR3 is made up of 12 amino acids. The CDR3 DNA reads as TGTGCCAGCAGTCCTACGGGGCAGCCCCAGCATTTT. Translation gives CASSPTGQPQHF.

This clone came up a few times. This chain joins TRBV28 and TRBJ2-7; a possible D gene is TRBD2 (6 bases). V lost 10 bases, J lost 3 bases, and 16 bases lay in between. This CDR3 comprises 13 residues. Germline CDR1 and CDR2: MDHEN and SYDVKM. The CDR3 sequence: CAIKNTGSYEQYF. Written as DNA, the CDR3 is TGTGCCATCAAGAACACCGGGAGCTACGAGCAGTACTTC.

This chain connects TRBV6-5 to TRBJ1-4, with 7 positions matching TRBD1. V was pared by 5 bases and J by 5 bases, with 8 bases of the junction left unmatched. The germline V gene encodes CDR1 MNHEY and CDR2 SVGAGI. The CDR3 is 15 residues long. CDR3 in DNA: TGTGCCAGCAGTATAACCGGGACAGAAAATGAAAAACTGTTTTTT. Amino acids: CASSITGTENEKLFF.

This clone was observed a handful of times. The chain combines TRBV12-3 or TRBV12-4 with TRBJ1-2; D gene unclear. This CDR3 spans 12 amino acids. The ends were cut back, 5 bases at V and 8 bases at J, with 12 bases in the middle. The CDR3 protein is CASSGVRDGYTF. The CDR3 nucleotides are TGTGCCAGCAGTGGAGTGAGAGACGGCTACACCTTC.

The genes are TRBV27 and TRBJ2-3; TRBD1 matches 8 bases. CDR1 and CDR2 (germline): MNHEY, SMNVEV (reference sequence). The V segment lost 4 bases and the J segment 0 bases; nucleotides outside the gene matches: 12. This CDR3 comprises 18 residues. As DNA, the CDR3 is TGTGCCAGCAGTTCCGGACAGGGATGGACGCATAGCACAGATACGCAGTATTTT. This codes for CASSSGQGWTHSTDTQYF.

This chain uses TRBV5-6 with TRBJ2-7; D is unresolved. V was clipped by 3 bases and J by 6 bases, with 7 bases between them. The CDR3 totals 11 residues. Germline lookup yields CDR1 SGHDT and CDR2 YYEEEE. The CDR3, as DNA: TGTGCCAGCAGCTCCTCGTCCGAGCAGTACTTC. Its translation: CASSSSSEQYF.

This chain connects TRBV5-5 to TRBJ1-2; a possible D gene is TRBD1 (5 bases). This CDR3 comprises 13 residues. Germline V gene sequence: CDR1 SGHKS, CDR2 YYEKEE (reference sequence). The germline V and J ends were trimmed by 4 bases and 4 bases, with 11 bases remaining between them. CDR3 nucleotide sequence: TGTGCCAGCAGCCCACAGGAGTCCTATGGCTACACCTTC. This codes for CASSPQESYGYTF.

V is TRBV7-8 and J is TRBJ2-2; weak D call: TRBD2 (5 bases). The CDR3 length is 16 residues. Trimming took off 0 bases at V and 2 bases at J, with 10 bases between the two ends. Germline V CDR1 and CDR2: SGHVS, FQNEAQ. CDR3 loop: CASSLAQRLNTGELFF. The CDR3 region has the DNA TGTGCCAGCAGCTTAGCCCAGAGACTAAACACCGGGGAGCTGTTTTTT.

The chain joins TRBV6-5 to TRBJ2-7, with D possibly matching TRBD2 (5 bases). Trimming took 0 bases from V and 3 from J, leaving 15 bases between them. The length of the CDR3 is 16 residues. Germline CDR1 reads MNHEY; CDR2 reads SVGAGI. The CDR3 DNA reads as TGTGCCAGCAGTTACTCGTTTAGCCGGGGTCTCTACGAGCAGTACTTC. Translating it yields CASSYSFSRGLYEQYF.

This clone showed up just a few times. The V gene is TRBV3-1 (or the pseudogene TRBV3-2), the J gene TRBJ1-5; D possibly corresponds to TRBD1 (6 bases). Trimming cost V 3 bases and J 6 bases, with 9 bases left between them. The germline V gene encodes CDR1 LGHDT and CDR2 YNNKEL (reference sequence). The CDR3 is made up of 13 amino acids. Here the CDR3 DNA reads TGTGCCAGCAGCCATACAGGGATTCAGCCCCAGCATTTT. It specifies CASSHTGIQPQHF.